These 19 T cell receptor beta chains share one sample of origin, sequenced in a study of PD-1 blockade in classical Hodgkin lymphoma. This table comes from immunoSEQ multiplex PCR, and its TCRdb copy is limited to in-frame clones, with some not included. The data hold tens of thousands of clones, with 88% observed a single time. Every single patient, without exception, relapsed after autologous stem cell transplantation, and brentuximab vedotin exposure varied. The specimen comprised peripheral blood mononuclear cells (PBMCs), sampled before the second cycle of nivolumab. The receptors originated from a human donor with classical Hodgkin lymphoma.

The chain uses TRBV13 and TRBJ2-1; TRBD2 is a possible D gene (5 bases). This CDR3 has 15 amino acids. CDR1 is PRHDT, CDR2 FYEKMQ, per germline (reference sequence). V was pared by 1 base and J by 0 bases, with 7 bases between. The CDR3 protein is CASSLVGSSYNEQFF. In DNA, the CDR3 is TGTGCCAGCAGCTTAGTTGGGAGCTCCTACAATGAGCAGTTCTTC.

CDR3 nucleotide sequence: TGTGCCAGCAGTGAAATTAGTTGGGGGCTAGATACGCAGTATTTT. Translating gives CASSEISWGLDTQYF. The chain has TRBV6-1 and TRBJ2-3, with TRBD1 as a possible D gene (6 bases). Germline loops: CDR1 MNHNS, CDR2 SASEGT. The V and J ends lost 2 bases and 5 bases respectively, with 14 bases between them. This CDR3 contains 15 residues.

The chain couples TRBV10-1 to TRBJ1-1; no definite D call. The germline V and J ends were trimmed by 2 bases and 0 bases, with 7 bases remaining between them. Germline lookup yields CDR1 WNHNN and CDR2 SYGVQD (reference sequence). The CDR3 contains 14 residues. The CDR3 region has the DNA TGCGCCAGCAGTGAGAGTCGGTTGAACACTGAAGCTTTCTTT. Its protein is CASSESRLNTEAFF.

This chain connects TRBV27 to TRBJ2-7, with D maybe TRBD1 (6 bases). Germline V gene sequence: CDR1 MNHEY, CDR2 SMNVEV (reference sequence). The length of the CDR3 is 15 residues. Trimming stripped 3 bases from V and 0 bases from J, with 12 bases between. The CDR3 spells CASSLTQQGSYEQYF. CDR3 sequence (DNA): TGTGCCAGCAGTTTGACCCAACAGGGCTCCTACGAGCAGTACTTC.

The rearrangement joins TRBV10-1 to TRBJ2-7, with D tentatively TRBD1 or TRBD2 (5 bases each). CDR3 length equals 14 residues. Deletions cut 8 bases from V and 0 bases from J, with 14 bases between. Germline CDR1 reads WNHNN; CDR2 reads SYGVQD (reference sequence). CDR3 amino acids: CASSSWDASYEQYF. The DNA of the CDR3 is TGCGCCAGCTCTTCGTGGGACGCCTCCTACGAGCAGTACTTC.

The V call is TRBV28, the J call TRBJ2-7, with D perhaps TRBD1 or TRBD2 (6 bases each). The germline V and J ends were trimmed by 6 bases and 2 bases, with 17 bases remaining between them. Germline CDR1 and CDR2: MDHEN and SYDVKM. The CDR3 extends over 15 amino acids. This CDR3 reads CASSELRGQTYEQYF. The DNA of the CDR3 is TGTGCCAGCAGCGAATTACGGGGGCAAACCTACGAGCAGTACTTC.

The chain employs TRBV19 and TRBJ1-2; D ambiguous. CDR1 and CDR2 (germline): LNHDA, SQIVND (reference sequence). The CDR3 has 13 amino acids. Trimming removed 6 bases at V and 8 bases at J, with 16 bases between. Written as DNA, the CDR3 is TGTGCCAGTAGATCAGGACGAGTTCGAGGCTACACCTTC. This translates into CASRSGRVRGYTF.

The chain couples TRBV28 to TRBJ2-2; 9 bases align to TRBD1. Germline assignment: CDR1 MDHEN and CDR2 SYDVKM. The CDR3 covers 15 residues. V lost 8 bases to trimming and J lost 6 bases; unmatched junction nucleotides: 10. The CDR3 protein is CASGPRDRVPGELFF. In DNA form, the CDR3 reads TGTGCCAGCGGACCCCGGGACAGGGTTCCCGGGGAGCTGTTTTTT.

CDR3 bases: TGCGCCAGCAGTGGGTTGAGCTCCTACAATGAGCAGTTCTTC. It encodes CASSGLSSYNEQFF. This chain connects TRBV10-2 to TRBJ2-1; D is undetermined. This CDR3 has 14 residues. CDR1 is WSHSY and CDR2 is SAAADI in the germline V gene. The V end lost 4 bases, the J end lost 0 bases, and 7 bases lay between the germline ends.

The V and J genes are TRBV25-1 and TRBJ2-7, with 7 bases aligning to TRBD1. With 6 bases clipped from V and 3 bases from J, the junction kept 5 bases outside the gene matches. The CDR3 covers 13 residues. Per germline, CDR1 MGHDK and CDR2 SYGVNS. Written as DNA, the CDR3 is TGTGCCAGCAGCCCGGGACAGCTCTACGAGCAGTACTTC. It encodes CASSPGQLYEQYF.

As for this clone: The junction shows a germline mismatch at one end, possibly a read error. The chain recombines TRBV6-6 with TRBJ1-2, with no clear D. From germline, CDR1 is MNHNY and CDR2 SVGAGI (reference sequence). The CDR3 is 13 amino acids. CDR3 sequence: CASSSWENYGYTF. For the CDR3, the DNA is TGTGCCAGTAGTTCGTGGGAGAACTATGGCTACACCTTC.

This sequence joins TRBV6-4 and TRBJ2-5; D call uncertain. Germline V gene lookup returns CDR1 MRHNA and CDR2 SNTAGT. This CDR3 comprises 13 residues. The ends were cut back, 4 bases at V and 2 bases at J, with 8 bases in the middle. The CDR3 region is CASSVDPQETQYF. Written as DNA, the CDR3 is TGTGCCAGCAGTGTAGATCCTCAAGAGACCCAGTACTTC.

The chain links TRBV6-6 to TRBJ1-5, with 12 bases matching TRBD1. Germline lookup yields CDR1 MNHNY and CDR2 SVGAGI (reference sequence). The trim removed 9 bases at V and 2 bases at J, leaving 5 bases unmatched. This CDR3 has 15 residues. The DNA for the CDR3 is TGTGCCAGTGGGACAGGGGGCGCCGGCAATCAGCCCCAGCATTTT. This gives the protein CASGTGGAGNQPQHF.

The CDR3 loop reads CASRGNEKLFF. Written as DNA, the CDR3 is TGTGCCAGTAGGGGTAATGAAAAACTGTTTTTT. The V call is TRBV19, the J call TRBJ1-4, with no clear D. Trimming took 6 bases from V and 4 from J, leaving 3 bases between them. CDR3 size: 11 residues. Germline V gene data show CDR1 as LNHDA and CDR2 as SQIVND (reference sequence).

V is TRBV27 and J is TRBJ2-4; D might be TRBD1 (6 bases). V dropped 5 bases and J dropped 0 bases, with 11 bases sitting between them. Germline CDR1 reads MNHEY; CDR2 reads SMNVEV (reference sequence). The CDR3 is 15 amino acids. CDR3 coding DNA: TGTGCCAGCAGTCGATGGGGGCTAGCCAAAAACATTCAGTACTTC. It yields the protein CASSRWGLAKNIQYF.

The chain uses TRBV2 and TRBJ1-1; tentative D call: TRBD1 (6 bases). CDR1 and CDR2 (germline): SNHLY, FYNNEI. The CDR3 contains 15 residues. V lost 3 bases and J 1 base, leaving 12 bases between the germline ends. CDR3 residues: CASSDWYRENTEAFF. CDR3 DNA sequence: TGTGCCAGCAGTGATTGGTACAGGGAGAACACTGAAGCTTTCTTT.

CDR3 in amino acids: CASSLDSSGRAREQFF. CDR3 bases: TGTGCCAGCAGCTTAGATTCTAGCGGGAGGGCCCGGGAGCAGTTCTTC. V gene TRBV11-3 combines with J gene TRBJ2-1; 12 bases line up with TRBD2. Losses at the gene ends were 0 bases for V and 10 bases for J; bases not matched to a gene: 7. CDR3 length equals 16 residues. In germline, CDR1 is SGHNT, CDR2 YENEEA. Filled out from reference TRBV11-3 and TRBJ2-1, the complete variable domain reads EAGVVQSPRYKIIEKKQPVAFWCNPISGHNTLYWYLQNLGQGPELLIRYENEEAVDDSQLPKDRFSAERLKGVDSTLKIQPAELGDSAVYLCASSLDSSGRAREQFFGPGTRLTVL.

The sample holds a few counts of this clone. This chain uses TRBV20-1 with TRBJ1-1, with unresolved D. Looked up from germline, CDR1 is DFQATT and CDR2 is SNEGSKA (reference sequence). The CDR3 spans 10 residues. The V gene lost 7 bases and the J gene lost 2 bases, with 5 bases spanning the gap. The CDR3 reads CSGLNTEAFF. In DNA form, the CDR3 reads TGCAGTGGACTTAACACTGAAGCTTTCTTT.

The V call is TRBV4-1, the J call TRBJ2-7; the D gene is possibly TRBD2 (5 bases). CDR1 and CDR2 from the germline V gene are MGHRA and YSYEKL. Between the trimmed V and J ends, which lost 0 bases and 0 bases, there was a span of 12 bases. This CDR3 is 16 amino acids long. CDR3 in DNA: TGCGCCAGCAGCCAAGAGAGGGTCAGTCGCTCCTACGAGCAGTACTTC. Amino acid sequence: CASSQERVSRSYEQYF.